This T cell receptor (beta chain) was recovered during a study of early stage breast cancer tumors. The study, taken as a whole, reports: In about 90% of the 16 patients, blood comparison separated tumor from normal breast.

In the case of this clone: Its target is not known.

Per germline, CDR1 SGHDT and CDR2 YYEEEE. The V end was cut by 1 base, the J end by 4 bases, with 3 bases between. There are 12 residues in the CDR3. Repertoires were generated with immunoSEQ multiplex PCR, while TCRdb's copy carries only in-frame clones and drops some. Counted here are tens of thousands of clones, 70% to 90% occurring once; the ten biggest clones make up 9.3%. This sequence was found in a person aged 45 to 59 with breast cancer. The sample comprised blood. The rearrangement links TRBV5-6 to TRBJ2-1, with unresolved D. CDR3 in amino acids: CASSLRYNEQFF. The CDR3 region has the DNA TGTGCCAGCAGCTTGCGTTACAATGAGCAGTTCTTC.